Shown below are 27 T cell receptor beta chains from a single sample sequenced in a study of T cells in narcolepsy. The repertoire was sequenced with immunoSEQ multiplex PCR; TCRdb's copy has only in-frame clones and lacks some. The repertoire holds tens of thousands of clones, with 80% to 85% as singletons. Specimen: memory (CD45RA-) CD4+ T cells from blood. These receptors were collected from a human donor in good health.

Remarks on this clone: Compared with germline, one end of the junction differs, possibly owing to a read error. The CDR3: CASSAGLSGEAQYF. CDR3 DNA sequence: TGTGCCAGCAGTGCGGGCCTCAGCGGAGAGGCCCAGTACTTC. V and J are TRBV6-5 and TRBJ2-5; weak D call: TRBD2 (5 bases). The CDR3 spans 14 residues. Per germline, CDR1 MNHEY and CDR2 SVGAGI.

The CDR3 DNA follows: TGTGCCAGCAGCTCCCGACTCTATGCGGGGGAGCTGTTTTTT. Amino acids: CASSSRLYAGELFF. The chain joins TRBV7-2 to TRBJ2-2; D remains unclear. Germline CDR1 SGHTA, CDR2 FQGNSA. With 4 bases removed from V and 8 bases from J, the gap between germline ends came to 14 bases. The CDR3 consists of 14 residues.

The V gene is TRBV7-9, the J gene TRBJ2-5; D unclear. Germline CDR1 reads SEHNR; CDR2 reads FQNEAQ (reference sequence). This CDR3 has 13 amino acids. The V and J ends lost 2 bases and 3 bases respectively, with 7 bases between them. This chain's CDR3 is CASSLRGEETQYF. The DNA of the CDR3 is TGTGCCAGCAGCTTACGTGGAGAAGAGACCCAGTACTTC. Looking up the rest from reference TRBV7-9 and TRBJ2-5 gives the full variable domain: DTGVSQNPRHKITKRGQNVTFRCDPISEHNRLYWYRQTLGQGPEFLTYFQNEAQLEKSRLLSDRFSAERPKGSFSTLEIQRTEQGDSAMYLCASSLRGEETQYFGPGTRLLVL.

This sequence joins TRBV18 and TRBJ1-1, with D maybe TRBD1 (6 bases). Germline CDR1 and CDR2: KGHSH and LQKENI. Trimming left V 4 bases short and J 3 bases short, with 12 bases between. The CDR3 spans 14 residues. In nucleotides, the CDR3 is TGTGCCAGCTCACACAACAACAGGGACACTGAAGCTTTCTTT. This codes for CASSHNNRDTEAFF.

The chain links TRBV6-5 to TRBJ1-4, with 7 bases lining up with TRBD1. The CDR3 extends over 15 amino acids. The V segment lost 5 bases and the J segment 5 bases; nucleotides outside the gene matches: 8. The V gene's germline CDR1 is MNHEY and CDR2 SVGAGI. The CDR3 sequence: CASSNPGTVNEKLFF. For the CDR3, the DNA is TGTGCCAGCAGTAACCCCGGGACAGTAAATGAAAAACTGTTTTTT.

The genes are TRBV28 and TRBJ2-5; D is undetermined. The CDR3 loop spans 11 amino acids. V lost 4 bases and J 9 bases, leaving 9 bases between the germline ends. The germline gives CDR1 MDHEN, CDR2 SYDVKM. The CDR3 DNA follows: TGTGCCAGCAGTTCCCCCTCAGCCCAGTACTTC. It yields the protein CASSSPSAQYF. The entire variable domain, with the rest obtained from reference TRBV28 and TRBJ2-5, is as follows: DVKVTQSSRYLVKRTGEKVFLECVQDMDHENMFWYRQDPGLGLRLIYFSYDVKMKEKGDIPEGYSVSREKKERFSLILESASTNQTSMYLCASSSPSAQYFGPGTRLLVL.

The chain employs TRBV10-3 and TRBJ2-1; D assignment may be TRBD1 or TRBD2 (5 bases each). The CDR3 extends over 14 amino acids. V was trimmed by 6 bases and J by 2 bases, leaving 11 bases between them. Germline V gene data show CDR1 as ENHRY and CDR2 as SYGVKD. The CDR3 nucleotides read TGTGCCATCAGCGTCGGGGACCCCTACAATGAGCAGTTCTTC. This gives the protein CAISVGDPYNEQFF.

The V gene is TRBV5-1, the J gene TRBJ2-3, with D perhaps assigned TRBD1 or TRBD2 (5 bases each). Germline V gene sequence: CDR1 SGHRS, CDR2 YFSETQ. V was pared by 0 bases and J by 12 bases, with 14 bases between. The CDR3 spans 13 residues. The CDR3 spells CASSLENPGPQYF. DNA for the CDR3: TGCGCCAGCAGCTTGGAAAACCCGGGACCTCAGTATTTT.

V is TRBV2 and J is TRBJ2-2; D gene unclear. V shed 9 bases and J shed 0 bases, with 11 bases lying between them. Germline CDR1 SNHLY, CDR2 FYNNEI. The CDR3 length is 14 residues. The CDR3 nucleotides are TGTGCCAGGGGTCGTCCTGCGAACACCGGGGAGCTGTTTTTT. Protein product: CARGRPANTGELFF.

V gene TRBV28 combines with J gene TRBJ1-1, with D possibly being TRBD1 (6 bases). Trimming shortened V by 3 bases and J by 4 bases, and 27 bases separated the two germline ends. Germline lookup yields CDR1 MDHEN and CDR2 SYDVKM. This CDR3 is 19 amino acids long. DNA of the CDR3: TGTGCCAGCAGTTTTGCGGTTGCGGGGGCCCCCTTTAGAGGCACTGAAGCTTTCTTT. It translates to CASSFAVAGAPFRGTEAFF.

The chain recombines TRBV30 with TRBJ2-7; possibly TRBD2 for D (7 bases). The CDR3 runs to 14 residues. Germline values: CDR1 GTSNPN, CDR2 SVGIG (reference sequence). With 1 base removed from V and 0 bases from J, the gap between germline ends came to 10 bases. CDR3 residues: CAWSGGGGSYEQYF. DNA of the CDR3: TGTGCCTGGAGTGGGGGGGGCGGCTCCTACGAGCAGTACTTC.

This sequence joins TRBV19 and TRBJ2-3, with D perhaps matching TRBD2 (6 bases). Germline lookup yields CDR1 LNHDA and CDR2 SQIVND (reference sequence). This CDR3 is 15 amino acids long. V was trimmed by 6 bases and J by 2 bases, leaving 15 bases between them. This CDR3 is CASSSAGFFTDTQYF. The CDR3 nucleotides are TGTGCCAGTAGCTCTGCGGGGTTTTTCACAGATACGCAGTATTTT.

The chain uses TRBV11-3 and TRBJ2-6, with D perhaps matching TRBD1 (6 bases). Germline V gene sequence: CDR1 SGHNT, CDR2 YENEEA. This CDR3 region has 17 residues. The germline V and J ends were trimmed by 0 bases and 2 bases, with 11 bases remaining between them. The CDR3 is CASSLDRGGAGANVLTF. CDR3 nucleotide sequence: TGTGCCAGCAGCTTAGATCGTGGGGGCGCTGGGGCCAACGTCCTGACTTTC.

The chain has TRBV6-1 and TRBJ1-1; possibly TRBD1 for D (6 bases). Germline-derived CDR1 and CDR2 are MNHNS and SASEGT. V shed 7 bases and J shed 8 bases, with 11 bases lying between them. CDR3 length: 11 residues. CDR3 DNA sequence: TGTGCCAGCACCACAGGGTTAGAAGCTTTCTTT. This gives the protein CASTTGLEAFF.

The rearrangement uses TRBV5-6 and TRBJ2-5, with D possibly matching TRBD1 (6 bases). Germline-derived CDR1 and CDR2 are SGHDT and YYEEEE. This CDR3 has 15 residues. Trimming cost V 3 bases and J 5 bases, with 17 bases left between them. The CDR3, as DNA: TGTGCCAGCAGCTCACAGGGTCAGGGGTACGAGACCCAGTACTTC. Translating gives CASSSQGQGYETQYF.

A single count supports this clone. J is TRBJ2-7 and V is TRBV28; weak D call: TRBD2 (6 bases). This CDR3 has 13 residues. The germline gives CDR1 MDHEN, CDR2 SYDVKM. V shed 6 bases and J shed 3 bases, with 12 bases lying between them. This chain's CDR3 is CASSHPGGYEQYV. DNA of the CDR3: TGTGCCAGCAGCCATCCCGGGGGCTACGAGCAGTACGTC.

The rearrangement uses TRBV6-5 and TRBJ1-2; D is unclear. CDR3 length: 14 residues. Germline assignment: CDR1 MNHEY and CDR2 SVGAGI. Trimming stripped 5 bases from V and 3 bases from J, with 13 bases between. The CDR3 reads CASSAYQRDYGYTF. The CDR3 region has the DNA TGTGCCAGCAGTGCGTATCAAAGGGACTATGGCTACACCTTC.

This clone was picked up one time. The J gene is TRBJ2-3, the V gene TRBV9; D not certain. Germline values: CDR1 SGDLS, CDR2 YYNGEE. Trimming took off 0 bases at V and 0 bases at J, with 5 bases between the two ends. The CDR3 covers 14 residues. CDR3 in DNA: TGTGCCAGCAGCGTAGATCTCAGCACAGATACGCAGTATTTT. Amino acids: CASSVDLSTDTQYF.

This chain connects TRBV15 to TRBJ1-1; no reliable D call. Per germline, CDR1 LNHNV and CDR2 YYDKDF (reference sequence). The CDR3 sequence is 14 residues long. V was clipped by 0 bases and J by 1 base, with 6 bases between them. The CDR3 here is CATSRDIRNTEAFF. As DNA, the CDR3 is TGTGCCACCAGCAGAGATATCAGGAACACTGAAGCTTTCTTT.

The chain joins TRBV30 to TRBJ2-7; D unresolved. V gave up 7 bases and J gave up 3 bases, with 13 bases separating them. CDR1 is GTSNPN, CDR2 SVGIG, per germline (reference sequence). The CDR3 is 12 residues long. CDR3 sequence: CALRGTFYEQYF. CDR3 DNA sequence: TGTGCCTTAAGAGGCACGTTCTACGAGCAGTACTTC.

The gene calls are TRBV19 and TRBJ2-1; 10 bases match TRBD2. The CDR3 spans 16 residues. The ends lost 5 bases at V and 4 bases at J; junction bases unmatched: 8. Looked up from germline, CDR1 is LNHDA and CDR2 is SQIVND (reference sequence). This CDR3 is CASSDLSGGAYNEQFF. The CDR3 nucleotides are TGTGCCAGTAGTGACTTAAGCGGGGGGGCTTACAATGAGCAGTTCTTC.

The rearrangement uses TRBV6-5 and TRBJ1-1; possible D gene TRBD1, 5 bases. The CDR3 extends over 13 amino acids. Trimming took off 1 base at V and 8 bases at J, with 11 bases between the two ends. Germline values: CDR1 MNHEY, CDR2 SVGAGI. CDR3 bases: TGTGCCAGCAGTTACTTATCAGGGAGCGAAGCTTTCTTT. Translating gives CASSYLSGSEAFF.

This chain connects TRBV5-1 to TRBJ2-7; 12 bases are shared with TRBD2. There are 16 residues in the CDR3. CDR1 SGHRS and CDR2 YFSETQ come from the germline V gene. Trimming took 4 bases from V and 2 from J; bases not matched to a gene: 7. Written as DNA, the CDR3 is TGCGCCAGCAGCCTACTACTAGCGGGGGGAACCTACGAGCAGTACTTC. It encodes CASSLLLAGGTYEQYF.

This sequence joins TRBV6-1 and TRBJ2-7; D might be TRBD2 (6 bases). The ends were cut back, 3 bases at V and 3 bases at J, with 15 bases in the middle. This CDR3 region has 15 residues. Per the germline V gene, CDR1 is MNHNS and CDR2 is SASEGT. CDR3 DNA: TGTGCCAGCAGTGATGTGGAGGGTTACATCTACGAGCAGTACTTC. It specifies CASSDVEGYIYEQYF.

This chain joins TRBV10-3 and TRBJ2-5, with TRBD1 matching 10 bases. CDR3 length equals 16 residues. The trim removed 6 bases at V and 0 bases at J, leaving 7 bases unmatched. The germline V gene has CDR1 ENHRY and CDR2 SYGVKD. CDR3 DNA: TGTGCCATCAGCAGACAGGGGGCTTTGTACCAAGAGACCCAGTACTTC. It translates to CAISRQGALYQETQYF.

The rearrangement joins TRBV7-2 to TRBJ2-1; D perhaps matches TRBD1 (5 bases). CDR3 length: 13 amino acids. Trimming took off 1 base at V and 12 bases at J, with 13 bases between the two ends. Germline V gene sequence: CDR1 SGHTA, CDR2 FQGNSA. The CDR3 reads CASSLESRASQFF. CDR3 in DNA: TGTGCCAGCAGCTTAGAAAGCAGGGCGTCGCAGTTCTTC.

V gene TRBV11-2 combines with J gene TRBJ2-2, with 10 bases identical to TRBD1. Trimming at V came to 2 bases and at J to 3 bases, leaving 6 bases not matched to a gene. This CDR3 is 17 amino acids long. Germline V gene sequence: CDR1 SGHAT, CDR2 FQNNGV. The CDR3 spells CASSLRGGQGHTGELFF. In DNA, the CDR3 is TGTGCCAGCAGCTTAAGGGGGGGACAGGGGCACACCGGGGAGCTGTTTTTT.